A selection of T cell receptor beta chains follows, all from one sample in a study of blood T cell repertoires in COVID-19. Some clones are missing from TCRdb's copy, which holds only in-frame ones; the method was immunoSEQ multiplex PCR. The sample holds 300,000 to 400,000 clones, about 90% seen once. Source material: PBMCs or T cells enriched from blood (not recorded which). These receptors originate from a woman aged 25 to 39 who had recovered from COVID-19. The CDR3 runs from the conserved cysteine through the conserved F or W. A D gene is named only where the DNA matches it firmly. Clone size, where shown, is once, few, many, or a class for clones that have expanded.

D gene: TRBD2
J gene: TRBJ2-3
clone size: .
V gene: TRBV27
CDR3 protein: CASSLFSGTRTDTQYF
CDR3 DNA: TGTGCCAGCAGTTTATTTTCCGGGACTAGGACAGATACGCAGTATTTT

D gene: TRBD1
J gene: TRBJ2-6
clone size: .
V gene: TRBV6-1
CDR3 protein: CASSVGQGYGGANVLTF
CDR3 DNA: TGTGCCAGCAGTGTGGGACAGGGCTATGGGGGGGCCAACGTCCTGACTTTC

D gene: .
J gene: TRBJ1-1
clone size: .
V gene: TRBV30
CDR3 protein: CAWTEGSGNTEAFF
CDR3 DNA: TGTGCCTGGACTGAGGGATCGGGGAACACTGAAGCTTTCTTT

D gene: .
J gene: TRBJ1-5
clone size: .
V gene: TRBV10-3
CDR3 protein: CAISESSGNQPQHF
CDR3 DNA: TGTGCCATCAGTGAGTCGTCGGGCAATCAGCCCCAGCATTTT

D gene: .
J gene: TRBJ1-3
clone size: .
V gene: TRBV7-9
CDR3 protein: CAGGELSGNTIYF
CDR3 DNA: TGTGCAGGGGGGGAGCTCTCTGGAAACACCATATATTTT

D gene: .
J gene: TRBJ1-1
clone size: .
V gene: TRBV28
CDR3 protein: CASSFRQGATEAFF
CDR3 DNA: TGTGCCAGCAGTTTTCGGCAGGGCGCGACTGAAGCTTTCTTT

D gene: TRBD1
J gene: TRBJ1-5
clone size: .
V gene: TRBV30
CDR3 protein: CAWSKQQGGRKQPQHF
CDR3 DNA: TGTGCCTGGAGTAAACAACAGGGGGGGCGGAAGCAGCCCCAGCATTTT

D gene: .
J gene: TRBJ1-5
clone size: .
V gene: TRBV16
CDR3 protein: CASSQSGGSNQPQHF
CDR3 DNA: TGTGCCAGCAGCCAATCTGGAGGTAGCAATCAGCCCCAGCATTTT

D gene: TRBD1
J gene: TRBJ1-1
clone size: .
V gene: TRBV29-1
CDR3 protein: CSVKGALNTEAFF
CDR3 DNA: TGCAGCGTTAAGGGGGCGTTGAACACTGAAGCTTTCTTT

D gene: TRBD2
J gene: TRBJ2-1
clone size: .
V gene: TRBV5-1
CDR3 protein: CASSLGSGINEQFF
CDR3 DNA: TGCGCCAGCAGCTTGGGGAGCGGGATCAATGAGCAGTTCTTC

D gene: .
J gene: TRBJ1-2
clone size: .
V gene: TRBV27
CDR3 protein: CAVREGINYGYTF
CDR3 DNA: TGTGCCGTCCGGGAGGGGATCAACTATGGCTACACCTTC

D gene: TRBD1
J gene: TRBJ2-5
clone size: .
V gene: TRBV20-1
CDR3 protein: CSASKGTGGKETQYF
CDR3 DNA: TGCAGTGCTAGTAAGGGGACAGGGGGCAAAGAGACCCAGTACTTC

D gene: .
J gene: TRBJ1-1
clone size: .
V gene: TRBV30
CDR3 protein: CAWSAGVYTEAFF
CDR3 DNA: TGTGCCTGGAGTGCGGGAGTATACACTGAAGCTTTCTTT

D gene: TRBD1
J gene: TRBJ1-1
clone size: .
V gene: TRBV7-9
CDR3 protein: CASSSYRGRDTEAFF
CDR3 DNA: TGTGCCAGCAGCTCCTACAGGGGGCGGGACACTGAAGCTTTCTTT

D gene: TRBD1
J gene: TRBJ1-6
clone size: .
V gene: TRBV7-2
CDR3 protein: CASSLTGGGDSPLHF
CDR3 DNA: TGTGCCAGCAGCTTAACTGGAGGGGGCGATTCACCCCTCCACTTT

D gene: TRBD1
J gene: TRBJ1-5
clone size: few
V gene: TRBV28
CDR3 protein: CASREQGAGQPQHF
CDR3 DNA: TGTGCCAGCAGGGAACAGGGGGCCGGACAGCCCCAGCATTTT

D gene: TRBD1
J gene: TRBJ1-3
clone size: .
V gene: TRBV7-6
CDR3 protein: CASSKNPTGAAGNTIYF
CDR3 DNA: TGTGCCAGCAGCAAGAACCCGACAGGGGCCGCCGGAAACACCATATATTTT

D gene: .
J gene: TRBJ1-6
clone size: .
V gene: TRBV10-2
CDR3 protein: CASSDPEGTAHNSPLHF
CDR3 DNA: TGCGCCAGCAGTGACCCAGAGGGAACAGCCCATAATTCACCCCTCCACTTT

D gene: TRBD1
J gene: TRBJ1-4
clone size: .
V gene: TRBV7-2
CDR3 protein: CASSPQGGESEKLFF
CDR3 DNA: TGTGCCAGCAGCCCTCAGGGGGGTGAGAGTGAAAAACTGTTTTTT

D gene: TRBD1
J gene: TRBJ2-6
clone size: .
V gene: TRBV2
CDR3 protein: CASSYRGQLSGANVLTF
CDR3 DNA: TGTGCCAGCAGCTACAGGGGGCAACTCTCTGGGGCCAACGTCCTGACTTTC

D gene: TRBD1
J gene: TRBJ1-2
clone size: .
V gene: TRBV24-1
CDR3 protein: CATSAQDRAYGYTF
CDR3 DNA: TGTGCCACCAGTGCACAGGACAGGGCCTATGGCTACACCTTC

D gene: .
J gene: TRBJ2-3
clone size: once
V gene: TRBV24-1
CDR3 protein: CATSDVIRTDTQYF
CDR3 DNA: TGTGCCACCAGTGATGTGATCCGGACAGATACGCAGTATTTT

D gene: .
J gene: TRBJ2-5
clone size: .
V gene: TRBV28
CDR3 protein: CASSFSRGQETQYF
CDR3 DNA: TGTGCCAGCAGTTTTTCCAGGGGCCAAGAGACCCAGTACTTC

D gene: TRBD2
J gene: TRBJ2-7
clone size: .
V gene: TRBV14
CDR3 protein: CARIQGLASNEQYF
CDR3 DNA: TGTGCCAGAATTCAGGGACTAGCGTCGAACGAGCAGTACTTC

D gene: TRBD1
J gene: TRBJ2-7
clone size: .
V gene: TRBV2
CDR3 protein: CASSEVRGHGEQYF
CDR3 DNA: TGTGCCAGCAGTGAGGTCAGGGGGCACGGCGAGCAGTACTTC

D gene: .
J gene: TRBJ1-1
clone size: .
V gene: TRBV5-5
CDR3 protein: CASSYTHMNTEAFF
CDR3 DNA: TGTGCCAGCAGCTATACACACATGAACACTGAAGCTTTCTTT

D gene: .
J gene: TRBJ2-1
clone size: once
V gene: TRBV12-3/TRBV12-4
CDR3 protein: CASSFIQGTEQFF
CDR3 DNA: TGTGCCAGCAGTTTCATACAGGGCACTGAGCAGTTCTTC

D gene: .
J gene: TRBJ1-3
clone size: .
V gene: TRBV6-5
CDR3 protein: CASSYYEGSGNTIYF
CDR3 DNA: TGTGCCAGCAGTTACTACGAGGGCTCTGGAAACACCATATATTTT

D gene: .
J gene: TRBJ2-5
clone size: .
V gene: TRBV27
CDR3 protein: CASTRVTEETQYF
CDR3 DNA: TGTGCCAGCACTCGAGTGACTGAGGAGACCCAGTACTTC